This T cell receptor beta chain was sequenced during a study of CXCR3-negative and CXCR3-positive naive CD8 T cells. Details on this clonotype: Its antigen is unknown.

Points from the study as a whole: Whereas memory cells differed, naive CXCR3-negative and CXCR3-positive cells shared similar TRBV-TRBJ usage. The study found comparably high diversity in both naive subsets and much lower diversity in memory CD8+ cells. With CXCR3 expression partially decreased after cryopreservation, most assays relied on fresh PBMCs.

UMI-labeled 5' RACE TRB cDNA libraries were prepared from the cells. TCRdb re-called the 5' RACE reads and catalogs CDR3 proteins one per entry, DNA excluded. The sample includes about 90,000 distinct CDR3 sequences. The naive CD8+ gate required CD45RO-CCR7+CD27+CD95- phenotype. This TCR was sampled from a human donor in good health. Some clones in this sample may be carry-over from other donors' samples. The sequenced sample consisted of naive CXCR3- CD8+ T cells from blood. Indicated subset: CD45RO-CCR7+CD27+CD95- naive CD8+ T cells lacking CXCR3 (TNR3-).

The CDR3 spells CASSYQMNTEAFF. V is TRBV6-5 and J is TRBJ1-1. This CDR3 has 13 residues. Germline values: CDR1 MNHEY, CDR2 SVGAGI.